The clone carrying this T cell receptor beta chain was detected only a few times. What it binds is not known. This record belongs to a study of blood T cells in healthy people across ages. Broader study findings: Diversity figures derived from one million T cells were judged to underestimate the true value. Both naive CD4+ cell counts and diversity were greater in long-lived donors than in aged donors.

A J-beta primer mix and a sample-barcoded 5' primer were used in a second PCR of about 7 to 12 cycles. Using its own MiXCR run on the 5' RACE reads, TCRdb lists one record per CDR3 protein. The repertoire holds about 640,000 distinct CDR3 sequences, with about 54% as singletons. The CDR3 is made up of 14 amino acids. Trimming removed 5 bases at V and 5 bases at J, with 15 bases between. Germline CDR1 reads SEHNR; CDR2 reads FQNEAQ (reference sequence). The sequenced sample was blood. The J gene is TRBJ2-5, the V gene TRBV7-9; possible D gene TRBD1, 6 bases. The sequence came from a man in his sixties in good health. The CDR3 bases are TGTGCCAGCAGCATACAGGGAAGGGAGGAGACCCAGTACTTC. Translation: CASSIQGREETQYF.